The rows below give T cell receptor beta chains drawn from one sample of a study of T cell responses to AZD1222 COVID-19 vaccine. Profiled with immunoSEQ multiplex PCR; TCRdb holds only in-frame clones, not every one. The repertoire holds roughly 140,000 clones, with around 86% as singletons. The sequencing used peripheral blood, collected 28 days after the second AZD1222 dose. Receptors were obtained from an adult who received the AZD1222 COVID-19 vaccine. Both conserved end residues are part of each CDR3. A D gene is named only where the DNA matches it firmly. The size entry is marked missing in some rows and otherwise reads once, few, many or a size class.

J gene	clone size	V gene	D gene	CDR3 protein	CDR3 DNA
TRBJ2-7	once	TRBV2	.	CASIRGLRPPSTPVSYEQYF	TGTGCCAGCATCAGAGGGTTGAGGCCTCCTAGTACACCAGTCTCCTACGAGCAGTACTTC
TRBJ2-7	.	TRBV7-9	TRBD2	CASSGAGLAGLYEQYF	TGTGCCAGCAGCGGAGCGGGACTAGCGGGTCTCTACGAGCAGTACTTC
TRBJ1-1	.	TRBV10-3	.	CATTRGAFF	TGTGCCACTACACGGGGGGCTTTCTTT
TRBJ2-3	.	TRBV5-4	.	CASSLKGGTDTQYF	TGTGCCAGCAGCTTGAAGGGGGGCACAGATACGCAGTATTTT
TRBJ1-1	.	TRBV28	.	CASSISGAGGAEAFF	TGTGCCAGCAGTATCTCGGGGGCCGGAGGCGCTGAAGCTTTCTTT
TRBJ1-6	.	TRBV6-2/TRBV6-3	.	CASSYDLGPNSPLHF	TGTGCCAGCAGTTATGATTTGGGGCCGAATTCACCCCTCCACTTT
TRBJ2-1	.	TRBV28	.	CASSQWRSPYNEQFF	TGTGCCAGCAGTCAGTGGCGGTCGCCCTACAATGAGCAGTTCTTC
TRBJ2-2	.	TRBV5-6	TRBD2	CASSSLAGGPNTGELFF	TGTGCCAGCAGCTCACTAGCGGGAGGGCCGAACACCGGGGAGCTGTTTTTT
TRBJ1-2	.	TRBV7-8	.	CASSYIELHGYTF	TGTGCCAGCAGCTATATAGAACTGCATGGCTACACCTTC
TRBJ2-7	.	TRBV6-5	.	CASQTPDYEQYF	TGTGCCAGCCAAACTCCAGATTACGAGCAGTACTTC
TRBJ2-5	.	TRBV5-1	.	CASRNNRGGETQYF	TGCGCCAGCCGTAACAACAGGGGAGGAGAGACCCAGTACTTC
TRBJ2-7	.	TRBV18	TRBD1	CASSGQGPGEQYF	TGTGCCAGCTCAGGACAGGGGCCGGGGGAGCAGTACTTC
TRBJ2-1	.	TRBV7-3	.	CASSYTGGPYNEQFF	TGTGCCAGCAGCTACACAGGAGGCCCCTACAATGAGCAGTTCTTC
TRBJ2-1	.	TRBV7-9	TRBD2	CASSLHNRLAGNEQFF	TGTGCCAGCAGCTTACACAACCGCCTAGCGGGAAATGAGCAGTTCTTC
TRBJ1-5	once	TRBV28	.	CASSLMVSNQPQHF	TGTGCCAGCAGTTTAATGGTCAGTAATCAGCCCCAGCATTTT
TRBJ2-3	.	TRBV3-1/TRBV3-2	.	CASSQSGSTDTQYF	TGTGCCAGCAGCCAATCCGGTAGCACAGATACGCAGTATTTT
TRBJ2-5	once	TRBV18	.	CASSLSPETQYF	TGTGCCAGCTCACTATCTCCAGAGACCCAGTACTTC